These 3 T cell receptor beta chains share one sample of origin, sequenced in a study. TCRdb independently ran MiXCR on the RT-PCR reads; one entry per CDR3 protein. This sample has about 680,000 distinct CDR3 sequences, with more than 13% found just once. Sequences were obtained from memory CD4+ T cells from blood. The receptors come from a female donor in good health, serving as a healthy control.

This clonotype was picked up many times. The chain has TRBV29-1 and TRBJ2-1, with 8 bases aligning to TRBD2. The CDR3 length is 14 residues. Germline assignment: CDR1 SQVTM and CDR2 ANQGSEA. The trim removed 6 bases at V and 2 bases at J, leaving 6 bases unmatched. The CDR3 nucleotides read TGCAGCGTCCGACGGGGGGGAGCCTACAATGAGCAGTTCTTC. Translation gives CSVRRGGAYNEQFF.

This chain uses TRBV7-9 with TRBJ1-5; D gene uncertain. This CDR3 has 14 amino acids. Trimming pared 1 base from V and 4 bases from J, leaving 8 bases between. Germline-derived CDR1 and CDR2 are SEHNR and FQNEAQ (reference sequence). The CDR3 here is CASSLGLENQPQHF. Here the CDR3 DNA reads TGTGCCAGCAGCTTAGGACTGGAGAATCAGCCCCAGCATTTT.

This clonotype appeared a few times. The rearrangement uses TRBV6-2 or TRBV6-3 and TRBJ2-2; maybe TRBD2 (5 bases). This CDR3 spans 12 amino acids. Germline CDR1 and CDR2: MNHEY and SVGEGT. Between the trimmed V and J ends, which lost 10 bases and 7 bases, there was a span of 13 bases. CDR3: CATARDGGELFF. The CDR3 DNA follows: TGTGCCACCGCCCGGGATGGCGGGGAGCTGTTTTTT.